A selection of T cell receptor beta chains follows, all from one sample in a study of cytomegalovirus exposure and HLA in healthy donors. Clones were read by immunoSEQ multiplex PCR, and TCRdb kept only the in-frame ones, dropping some. The sample yields 76,000 or so clones, 65% to 80% seen once. The specimen was PBMCs. These receptors were taken from a man aged 25 to 40 in good health and CMV-seronegative. The CDR3 runs from the conserved cysteine through the conserved F or W. Each record gives: V gene, D gene, CDR3 length, J gene, clone size, CDR3 protein, CDR3 DNA. A D gene is named only where the DNA matches it firmly. Size tells how often a clone was seen (once, few, many) or the class of an expanded clone, and some rows leave it out.

v_gene: TRBV6-5; d_gene: TRBD1; len: 15; j_gene: TRBJ1-4; abundance: once; CDR3aa: CASSYTGGRIEKLFF; CDR3nt: TGTGCCAGCAGTTATACAGGGGGTCGGATTGAAAAACTGTTTTTT
v_gene: TRBV14; d_gene: NA; len: 18; j_gene: TRBJ1-1; abundance: NA; CDR3aa: CASSQVRQSISLNTEAFF; CDR3nt: TGTGCCAGCAGCCAAGTCAGGCAGAGCATTTCCTTGAACACTGAAGCTTTCTTT
v_gene: TRBV5-6; d_gene: NA; len: 13; j_gene: TRBJ2-7; abundance: NA; CDR3aa: CASSSGGRNEQYF; CDR3nt: TGTGCCAGCTCCTCCGGCGGAAGGAACGAGCAGTACTTC
v_gene: TRBV4-2; d_gene: TRBD1; len: 16; j_gene: TRBJ1-5; abundance: NA; CDR3aa: CASSQDPGQGAQPQHF; CDR3nt: TGTGCCAGCAGCCAAGATCCGGGACAGGGGGCTCAGCCCCAGCATTTT
v_gene: TRBV6-5; d_gene: TRBD2; len: 16; j_gene: TRBJ2-1; abundance: NA; CDR3aa: CASSLEGTSVRNEQFF; CDR3nt: TGTGCCAGCAGTTTGGAGGGGACTAGCGTCCGGAATGAGCAGTTCTTC
v_gene: TRBV2; d_gene: TRBD1; len: 15; j_gene: TRBJ1-6; abundance: NA; CDR3aa: CASSYSGQGSSPLHF; CDR3nt: TGTGCCAGCAGTTACTCGGGACAGGGAAGTTCACCCCTCCACTTT
v_gene: TRBV6-5; d_gene: NA; len: 13; j_gene: TRBJ2-1; abundance: NA; CDR3aa: CASSYGLDNEQFF; CDR3nt: TGTGCCAGCAGTTACGGACTTGACAATGAGCAGTTCTTC
v_gene: TRBV6-5; d_gene: NA; len: 13; j_gene: TRBJ2-2; abundance: few; CDR3aa: CASSWANTGELFF; CDR3nt: TGTGCCAGCAGTTGGGCTAACACCGGGGAGCTGTTTTTT
v_gene: TRBV6-5; d_gene: NA; len: 15; j_gene: TRBJ2-3; abundance: once; CDR3aa: CACQRYPYSTDTQYF; CDR3nt: TGTGCCTGTCAGCGGTACCCCTATAGCACAGATACGCAGTATTTT
v_gene: TRBV29-1; d_gene: NA; len: 13; j_gene: TRBJ1-1; abundance: NA; CDR3aa: CSVENGGRTEAFF; CDR3nt: TGCAGCGTTGAAAACGGGGGGCGGACTGAAGCTTTCTTT
v_gene: TRBV9; d_gene: TRBD1; len: 15; j_gene: TRBJ1-4; abundance: NA; CDR3aa: CASSRPGGIMEKLFF; CDR3nt: TGTGCCAGCAGCCGCCCAGGGGGGATTATGGAAAAACTGTTTTTT
v_gene: TRBV25-1; d_gene: NA; len: 14; j_gene: TRBJ1-6; abundance: NA; CDR3aa: CASRALGAASPLHF; CDR3nt: TGTGCCAGCAGGGCCTTGGGGGCAGCTTCACCCCTCCACTTT
v_gene: TRBV5-4; d_gene: TRBD1; len: 16; j_gene: TRBJ2-2; abundance: NA; CDR3aa: CASSLGGQGITGELFF; CDR3nt: TGTGCCAGCAGCTTGGGAGGACAGGGAATCACCGGGGAGCTGTTTTTT
v_gene: TRBV6-1; d_gene: NA; len: 13; j_gene: TRBJ2-1; abundance: NA; CDR3aa: CASSDGTYNEQFF; CDR3nt: TGTGCCAGCAGTGATGGGACTTACAATGAGCAGTTCTTC
v_gene: TRBV30; d_gene: TRBD2; len: 17; j_gene: TRBJ2-7; abundance: NA; CDR3aa: CAWSPYFGSGRVYEQYF; CDR3nt: TGTGCCTGGAGTCCTTATTTCGGTAGCGGGAGGGTATACGAGCAGTACTTC
v_gene: TRBV4-2; d_gene: NA; len: 19; j_gene: TRBJ2-2; abundance: once; CDR3aa: CASSQEVGRGSYSGGELFF; CDR3nt: TGTGCCAGCAGCCAAGAGGTCGGCAGGGGATCTTATAGTGGCGGGGAGCTGTTTTTT
v_gene: TRBV2; d_gene: NA; len: 13; j_gene: TRBJ2-5; abundance: NA; CDR3aa: CASSVWAGETQYF; CDR3nt: TGTGCCAGCAGTGTATGGGCAGGCGAGACCCAGTACTTC
v_gene: TRBV10-3; d_gene: NA; len: 13; j_gene: TRBJ1-2; abundance: NA; CDR3aa: CAISERETDGYTF; CDR3nt: TGTGCCATCAGTGAGCGAGAAACCGATGGCTACACCTTC
v_gene: TRBV5-1; d_gene: TRBD1; len: 14; j_gene: TRBJ1-4; abundance: NA; CDR3aa: CASSEQGTNEKLFF; CDR3nt: TGCGCCAGCAGCGAACAGGGGACTAATGAAAAACTGTTTTTT
v_gene: TRBV6-6; d_gene: TRBD1; len: 13; j_gene: TRBJ1-2; abundance: NA; CDR3aa: CATCPGQGLGYTF; CDR3nt: TGTGCCACTTGTCCGGGACAGGGTCTTGGCTACACCTTC
v_gene: TRBV7-8; d_gene: TRBD2; len: 19; j_gene: TRBJ2-2; abundance: once; CDR3aa: CASSLIRLMRRGDTGELFF; CDR3nt: TGTGCCAGCAGCTTAATCCGGTTAATGAGGCGGGGGGACACCGGGGAGCTGTTTTTT
v_gene: TRBV29-1; d_gene: NA; len: 16; j_gene: TRBJ2-3; abundance: NA; CDR3aa: CSVEVPDGGAPDTQYF; CDR3nt: TGCAGCGTTGAGGTTCCGGATGGGGGGGCTCCTGATACGCAGTATTTT
v_gene: TRBV18; d_gene: NA; len: 14; j_gene: TRBJ2-3; abundance: once; CDR3aa: CASSPIVPTDTQYF; CDR3nt: TGTGCCAGCTCACCAATCGTCCCCACAGATACGCAGTATTTT
v_gene: TRBV18; d_gene: NA; len: 15; j_gene: TRBJ1-1; abundance: NA; CDR3aa: CASSPGRHLNTEAFF; CDR3nt: TGTGCCAGCTCACCTGGCAGACACTTGAACACTGAAGCTTTCTTT
v_gene: TRBV10-3; d_gene: TRBD2; len: 16; j_gene: TRBJ2-3; abundance: NA; CDR3aa: CAISEFGGTSTDTQYF; CDR3nt: TGTGCCATCAGTGAGTTCGGGGGGACCAGCACAGATACGCAGTATTTT
v_gene: TRBV6-5; d_gene: TRBD1; len: 15; j_gene: TRBJ2-3; abundance: few; CDR3aa: CASSYKGGASDTQYF; CDR3nt: TGTGCCAGCAGTTATAAAGGGGGCGCGTCAGATACGCAGTATTTT
v_gene: TRBV6-5; d_gene: NA; len: 15; j_gene: TRBJ2-2; abundance: NA; CDR3aa: CASSFDGSNTGELFF; CDR3nt: TGTGCCAGCAGTTTCGACGGGTCTAACACCGGGGAGCTGTTTTTT
v_gene: TRBV30; d_gene: NA; len: 15; j_gene: TRBJ1-3; abundance: NA; CDR3aa: CAWSQGFGPGNTIYF; CDR3nt: TGTGCCTGGAGCCAGGGGTTTGGCCCGGGAAACACCATATATTTT
v_gene: TRBV19; d_gene: TRBD1; len: 15; j_gene: TRBJ1-2; abundance: NA; CDR3aa: CASSIGGTGGGGYTF; CDR3nt: TGTGCCAGTAGTATAGGAGGGACAGGGGGCGGTGGCTACACCTTC
v_gene: TRBV13; d_gene: TRBD2; len: 16; j_gene: TRBJ2-7; abundance: NA; CDR3aa: CASSLAGGPGTYEQYF; CDR3nt: TGTGCCAGCAGCCTAGCGGGAGGGCCTGGGACCTACGAGCAGTACTTC
v_gene: TRBV4-1; d_gene: TRBD1; len: 14; j_gene: TRBJ1-2; abundance: NA; CDR3aa: CASSQVHRGGGYTF; CDR3nt: TGCGCCAGCAGCCAAGTTCACAGGGGGGGTGGCTACACCTTC
v_gene: TRBV18; d_gene: TRBD2; len: 14; j_gene: TRBJ2-7; abundance: few; CDR3aa: CASSPTAGGYEQYF; CDR3nt: TGTGCCAGCTCACCAACAGCGGGGGGTTACGAGCAGTACTTC
v_gene: TRBV27; d_gene: NA; len: 11; j_gene: TRBJ1-5; abundance: NA; CDR3aa: CASSCHSPQHF; CDR3nt: TGTGCCAGCAGTTGTCATAGCCCCCAGCATTTT
v_gene: TRBV6-6; d_gene: TRBD1; len: 13; j_gene: TRBJ1-1; abundance: NA; CDR3aa: CASIDRGATEAFF; CDR3nt: TGTGCCAGCATCGACAGGGGCGCAACTGAAGCTTTCTTT
v_gene: TRBV6-5; d_gene: TRBD1; len: 13; j_gene: TRBJ1-6; abundance: few; CDR3aa: CASRDRDNSPLHF; CDR3nt: TGTGCCAGCCGGGACAGAGATAATTCACCCCTCCACTTT
v_gene: TRBV15; d_gene: NA; len: 15; j_gene: TRBJ1-3; abundance: NA; CDR3aa: CATSREGAEGNTIYF; CDR3nt: TGTGCCACCAGCAGAGAGGGAGCCGAGGGAAACACCATATATTTT
v_gene: TRBV7-2; d_gene: NA; len: 14; j_gene: TRBJ1-5; abundance: NA; CDR3aa: CASSLAGGGQPQHF; CDR3nt: TGTGCCAGCAGCTTAGCAGGGGGGGGTCAGCCCCAGCATTTT
v_gene: TRBV5-4; d_gene: NA; len: 18; j_gene: TRBJ2-6; abundance: NA; CDR3aa: CASSRGLLQSSGANVLTF; CDR3nt: TGTGCCAGCAGTCGAGGACTTCTACAATCCTCTGGGGCCAACGTCCTGACTTTC
v_gene: TRBV6-5; d_gene: TRBD1; len: 15; j_gene: TRBJ2-7; abundance: NA; CDR3aa: CPSRRPGQGSGEQYF; CDR3nt: TGTCCCAGCAGGCGCCCGGGACAGGGTTCGGGCGAGCAGTACTTC
v_gene: TRBV9; d_gene: TRBD2; len: 16; j_gene: TRBJ2-5; abundance: NA; CDR3aa: CASSTWTSQQRETQYF; CDR3nt: TGTGCCAGCAGCACCTGGACTAGCCAACAACGGGAGACCCAGTACTTC
v_gene: TRBV6-5; d_gene: NA; len: 15; j_gene: TRBJ2-7; abundance: NA; CDR3aa: CASSYRPGAPYEQYF; CDR3nt: TGTGCCAGCAGTTACCGTCCGGGAGCTCCCTACGAGCAGTACTTC
v_gene: TRBV7-2; d_gene: TRBD1; len: 18; j_gene: TRBJ2-1; abundance: NA; CDR3aa: CASSLALAGTGSYNEQFF; CDR3nt: TGTGCCAGCAGCTTAGCATTGGCCGGGACAGGGTCCTACAATGAGCAGTTCTTC
v_gene: TRBV6-5; d_gene: TRBD1; len: 15; j_gene: TRBJ2-1; abundance: NA; CDR3aa: CASSFRDRAGNEQFF; CDR3nt: TGTGCCAGCAGTTTCCGGGACAGGGCAGGGAATGAGCAGTTCTTC
v_gene: TRBV28; d_gene: NA; len: 13; j_gene: TRBJ2-7; abundance: NA; CDR3aa: CASREFIRGEQYF; CDR3nt: TGTGCCAGCAGGGAGTTTATAAGGGGCGAGCAGTACTTC
v_gene: TRBV5-1; d_gene: NA; len: 15; j_gene: TRBJ2-3; abundance: NA; CDR3aa: CASSFTQGKTDTQYF; CDR3nt: TGCGCCAGCAGTTTTACGCAGGGGAAAACAGATACGCAGTATTTT
v_gene: TRBV28; d_gene: TRBD2; len: 15; j_gene: TRBJ2-5; abundance: NA; CDR3aa: CASRLNLAGEETQYF; CDR3nt: TGTGCCAGCAGACTAAACCTAGCGGGAGAGGAGACCCAGTACTTC
v_gene: TRBV18; d_gene: NA; len: 13; j_gene: TRBJ2-5; abundance: NA; CDR3aa: CASSPRERETQYF; CDR3nt: TGTGCCAGCTCACCACGGGAGCGGGAGACCCAGTACTTC
v_gene: TRBV19; d_gene: NA; len: 16; j_gene: TRBJ1-5; abundance: NA; CDR3aa: CASSIDGGGPNQPQHF; CDR3nt: TGTGCCAGTAGTATAGACGGCGGGGGGCCCAATCAGCCCCAGCATTTT
v_gene: TRBV28; d_gene: TRBD1; len: 14; j_gene: TRBJ2-7; abundance: NA; CDR3aa: CASSWTGREGEQYF; CDR3nt: TGTGCCAGCAGTTGGACAGGCCGCGAGGGCGAGCAGTACTTC
v_gene: TRBV11-2; d_gene: NA; len: 13; j_gene: TRBJ2-5; abundance: NA; CDR3aa: CASSHPSAETQYF; CDR3nt: TGTGCCAGCAGCCACCCTAGCGCGGAGACCCAGTACTTC
v_gene: TRBV4-3; d_gene: NA; len: 15; j_gene: TRBJ1-5; abundance: NA; CDR3aa: CASSQSPGGNQPQHF; CDR3nt: TGCGCCAGCAGCCAGTCGCCGGGGGGTAATCAGCCCCAGCATTTT
v_gene: TRBV4-3; d_gene: NA; len: 13; j_gene: TRBJ2-3; abundance: NA; CDR3aa: CASSQGSAETQYF; CDR3nt: TGCGCCAGCAGCCAAGGGTCAGCGGAGACGCAGTATTTT
v_gene: TRBV5-4; d_gene: NA; len: 13; j_gene: TRBJ1-1; abundance: NA; CDR3aa: CASSLSDNTEAFF; CDR3nt: TGTGCCAGCAGCTTGTCAGATAACACTGAAGCTTTCTTT
v_gene: TRBV14; d_gene: TRBD2; len: 15; j_gene: TRBJ2-1; abundance: NA; CDR3aa: CASSPGTSGYNEQFF; CDR3nt: TGTGCCAGCAGCCCCGGGACTAGCGGGTACAATGAGCAGTTCTTC
v_gene: TRBV7-8; d_gene: NA; len: 14; j_gene: TRBJ1-1; abundance: NA; CDR3aa: CASTGWTEGTEAFF; CDR3nt: TGTGCCAGCACTGGATGGACAGAGGGCACTGAAGCTTTCTTT
v_gene: TRBV14; d_gene: NA; len: 14; j_gene: TRBJ1-1; abundance: NA; CDR3aa: CASSQVLGGTEAFF; CDR3nt: TGTGCCAGCAGCCAAGTGTTAGGGGGCACTGAAGCTTTCTTT
v_gene: TRBV6-5; d_gene: NA; len: 15; j_gene: TRBJ1-1; abundance: NA; CDR3aa: CASSYGRPQDTEAFF; CDR3nt: TGTGCCAGCAGTTACGGGCGACCCCAGGACACTGAAGCTTTCTTT
v_gene: TRBV27; d_gene: NA; len: 14; j_gene: TRBJ2-6; abundance: NA; CDR3aa: CASRFLSGANVLTF; CDR3nt: TGTGCCAGCAGATTTCTTTCTGGGGCCAACGTCCTGACTTTC
v_gene: TRBV27; d_gene: TRBD1; len: 15; j_gene: TRBJ1-5; abundance: NA; CDR3aa: CASSPRDRSNQPQHF; CDR3nt: TGTGCCAGCAGTCCCCGGGACAGAAGCAATCAGCCCCAGCATTTT